This TCR beta chain came from a study of cytomegalovirus exposure and HLA in healthy donors. This clone was detected only a few times. The PCR employed 60 Vbeta primers together with 13 Jbeta primers. Data came from immunoSEQ multiplex PCR; TCRdb stores just in-frame clones and leaves some out. This table holds around 77,000 clones, around 78% found once. The specimen was PBMCs. This clonotype was sampled from a man aged 35 to 55 in good health and CMV-seronegative.

CDR3 amino acids: CASSLLGGDQPQHF. DNA for the CDR3: TGCGCCAGCAGCTTGTTAGGGGGCGACCAGCCCCAGCATTTT. The genes are TRBV5-1 and TRBJ1-5, with TRBD1 identical over 7 bases. This CDR3 contains 14 residues. V was clipped by 1 base and J by 7 bases; unmatched bases: 5. Germline lookup yields CDR1 SGHRS and CDR2 YFSETQ.